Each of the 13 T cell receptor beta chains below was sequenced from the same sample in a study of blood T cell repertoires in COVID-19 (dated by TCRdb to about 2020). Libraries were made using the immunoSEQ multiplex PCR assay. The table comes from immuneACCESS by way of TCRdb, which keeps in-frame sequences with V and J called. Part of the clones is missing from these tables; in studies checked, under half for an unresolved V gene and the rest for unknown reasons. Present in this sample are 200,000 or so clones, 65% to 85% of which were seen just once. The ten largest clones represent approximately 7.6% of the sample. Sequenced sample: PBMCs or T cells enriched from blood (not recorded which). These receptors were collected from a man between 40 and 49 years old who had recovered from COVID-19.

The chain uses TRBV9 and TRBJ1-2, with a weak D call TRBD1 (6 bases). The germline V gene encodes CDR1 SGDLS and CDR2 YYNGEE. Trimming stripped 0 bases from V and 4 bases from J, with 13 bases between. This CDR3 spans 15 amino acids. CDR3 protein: CASSVDPQGIYGYTF. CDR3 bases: TGTGCCAGCAGCGTAGATCCCCAGGGGATCTATGGCTACACCTTC.

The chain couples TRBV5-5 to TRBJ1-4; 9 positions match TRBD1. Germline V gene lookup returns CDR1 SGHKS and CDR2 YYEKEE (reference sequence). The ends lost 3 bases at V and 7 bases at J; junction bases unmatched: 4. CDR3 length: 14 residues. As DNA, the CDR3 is TGTGCCAGCAGCTCCGGGACAGGGCTTGAAAAACTGTTTTTT. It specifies CASSSGTGLEKLFF.

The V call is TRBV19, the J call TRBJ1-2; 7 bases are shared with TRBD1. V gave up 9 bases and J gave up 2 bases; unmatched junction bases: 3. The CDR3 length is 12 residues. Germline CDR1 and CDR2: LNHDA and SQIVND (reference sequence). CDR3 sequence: CASTGENYGYTF. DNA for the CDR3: TGTGCCAGCACAGGGGAGAACTATGGCTACACCTTC.

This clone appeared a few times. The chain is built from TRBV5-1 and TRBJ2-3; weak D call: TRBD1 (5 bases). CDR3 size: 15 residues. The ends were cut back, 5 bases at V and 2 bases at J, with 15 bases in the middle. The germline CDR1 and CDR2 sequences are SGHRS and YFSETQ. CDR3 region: CASSNWNRYTDTQYF. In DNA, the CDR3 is TGCGCCAGCAGTAACTGGAACAGGTACACAGATACGCAGTATTTT.

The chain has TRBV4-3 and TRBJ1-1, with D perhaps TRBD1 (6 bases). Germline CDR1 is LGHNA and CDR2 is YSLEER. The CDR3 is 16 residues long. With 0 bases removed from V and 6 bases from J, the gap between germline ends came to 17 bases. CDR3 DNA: TGCGCCAGCAGCCAAGAAGGACAGACTATAATCGCTGAAGCTTTCTTT. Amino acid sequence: CASSQEGQTIIAEAFF.

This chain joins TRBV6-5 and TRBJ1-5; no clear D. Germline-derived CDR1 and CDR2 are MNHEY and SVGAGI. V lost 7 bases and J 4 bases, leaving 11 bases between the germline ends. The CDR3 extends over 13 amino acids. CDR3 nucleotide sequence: TGTGCCAGCACTGTGACGGAGAATCAGCCCCAGCATTTT. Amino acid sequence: CASTVTENQPQHF.

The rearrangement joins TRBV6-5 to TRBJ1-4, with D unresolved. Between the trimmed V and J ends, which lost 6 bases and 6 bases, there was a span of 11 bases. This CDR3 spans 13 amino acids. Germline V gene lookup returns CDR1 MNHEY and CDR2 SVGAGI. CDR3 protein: CASRVLRDEKLFF. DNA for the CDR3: TGTGCCAGCAGGGTCTTGAGAGATGAAAAACTGTTTTTT.

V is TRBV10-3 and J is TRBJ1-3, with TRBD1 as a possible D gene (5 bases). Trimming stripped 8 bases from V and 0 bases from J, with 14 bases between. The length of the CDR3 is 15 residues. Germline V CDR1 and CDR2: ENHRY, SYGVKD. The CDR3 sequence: CAIGARGDSGNTIYF. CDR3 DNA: TGTGCCATCGGGGCCCGTGGGGACTCTGGAAACACCATATATTTT.

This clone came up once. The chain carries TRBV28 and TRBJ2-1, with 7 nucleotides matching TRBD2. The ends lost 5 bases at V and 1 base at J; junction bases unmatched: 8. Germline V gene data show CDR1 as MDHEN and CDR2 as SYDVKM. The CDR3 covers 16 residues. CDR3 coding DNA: TGTGCCAGCAGTCCAATGCGGGGGAAGTCCTACAATGAGCAGTTCTTC. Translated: CASSPMRGKSYNEQFF.

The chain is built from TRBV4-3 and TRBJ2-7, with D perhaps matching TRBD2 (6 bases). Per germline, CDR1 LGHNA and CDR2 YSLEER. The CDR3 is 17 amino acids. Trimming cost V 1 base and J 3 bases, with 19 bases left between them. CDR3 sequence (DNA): TGCGCCAGCAGCCAAGCAAACAGTCCGGAGGGTCGCTACGAGCAGTACTTC. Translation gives CASSQANSPEGRYEQYF.

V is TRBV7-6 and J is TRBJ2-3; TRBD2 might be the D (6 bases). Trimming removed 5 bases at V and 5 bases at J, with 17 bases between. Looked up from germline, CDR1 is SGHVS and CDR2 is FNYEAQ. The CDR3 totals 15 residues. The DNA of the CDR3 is TGTGCCAGCAGCCGCCGGGACTTCGGACAAGATACGCAGTATTTT. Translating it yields CASSRRDFGQDTQYF.

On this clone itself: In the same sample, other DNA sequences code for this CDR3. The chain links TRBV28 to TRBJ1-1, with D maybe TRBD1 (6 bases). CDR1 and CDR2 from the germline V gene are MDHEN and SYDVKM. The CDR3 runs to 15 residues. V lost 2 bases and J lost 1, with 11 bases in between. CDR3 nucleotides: TGTGCCAGCAGTTTAGGGGGCGCCGGGAACACTGAAGCTTTCTTT. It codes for CASSLGGAGNTEAFF.

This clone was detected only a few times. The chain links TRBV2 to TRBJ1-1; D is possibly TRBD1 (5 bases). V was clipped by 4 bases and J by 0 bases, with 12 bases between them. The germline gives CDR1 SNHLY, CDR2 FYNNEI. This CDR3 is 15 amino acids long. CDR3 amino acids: CASSAPGLMNTEAFF. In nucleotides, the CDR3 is TGTGCCAGCAGTGCTCCAGGGCTAATGAACACTGAAGCTTTCTTT.